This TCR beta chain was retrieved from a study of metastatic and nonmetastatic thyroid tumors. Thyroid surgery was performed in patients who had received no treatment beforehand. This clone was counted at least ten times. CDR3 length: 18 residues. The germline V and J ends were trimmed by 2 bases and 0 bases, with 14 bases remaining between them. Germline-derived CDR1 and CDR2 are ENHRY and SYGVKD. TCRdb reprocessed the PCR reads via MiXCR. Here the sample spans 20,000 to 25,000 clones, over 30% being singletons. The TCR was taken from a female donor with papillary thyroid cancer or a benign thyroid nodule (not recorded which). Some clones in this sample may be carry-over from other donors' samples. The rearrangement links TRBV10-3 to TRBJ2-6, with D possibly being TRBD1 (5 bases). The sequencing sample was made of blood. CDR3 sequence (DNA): TGTGCCATCAGTGAGGGTTGGGGCGAAAGCTCTGGGGCCAACGTCCTGACTTTC. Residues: CAISEGWGESSGANVLTF.